This TCR beta chain was identified in a study of immune heterogeneity within non-small cell lung tumors (dated by TCRdb to the late 2010s). Broadly, across the study: By histology, a few squamous cell carcinomas, 10 non-squamous carcinomas and 1 tumor not otherwise specified were included. Whole-exome sequencing, RNA-seq and TCR beta repertoire sequencing were combined for multiple spatially distinct regions from each NSCLC tumor so that intratumoral immune heterogeneity could be examined. TCR repertoires were analyzed from some 60 tumor loci of approximately 14 patients, whereas transcriptome data were available for only around 42 loci from about a dozen patients. Neoantigen binding to each patient's HLA alleles was predicted with netMHCpan-3.0 for mutant peptides of 8 to 11 amino acids. On the study overall, not on this receptor specifically: For the most part, high-frequency TCR beta clonotypes differed from one individual patient to another. Local tumor mutational burden and local T-cell repertoire clonality had a statistically significant but moderate positive correlation (R about 0.35). Within a patient, the same dominant CDR3B clonotypes appeared at multiple loci, but different tumor locations also contained unique high-frequency clones.

The TCR beta CDR3 region was amplified with a multiplex PCR system whose first round ran for approximately 10 cycles using 32 V-gene forward primers and 13 J-gene reverse primers. The first PCR round was done with a QIAGEN Multiplex PCR Kit, and the primer sequences were filed in Chinese patent CN105087789A. In a second PCR round, Illumina universal primers were added with the Phusion High-Fidelity PCR Kit. The TCR libraries underwent paired-end sequencing with a read length of 151 bp on the Illumina HiSeq X Ten platform. The authors processed their data as follows. Reads lacking multiplex PCR primers were removed with Cutadapt, read pairs were merged with PEAR, and CDR3 regions were called with MiXCR default settings. Repertoire diversity used Shannon entropy, and clonality was computed as one minus Shannon entropy divided by ln of productive unique sequence count. Clonotypes present at frequencies of at least 0.5% were defined as dominant or high-frequency T-cell clones. TCRdb applied fastp at Q25 and MiXCR to the public reads, then kept only in-frame beta chains. Entries are consolidated by CDR3 protein sequence, retaining the most common genes and DNA. These V and J calls are TCRdb output, not the study's own analysis. Recorded for this sample are 8,500 to 11,000 distinct CDR3 sequences; around a sixth of them occurred a single time. The ten largest account for under 4.5% of the sample.

CDR1 and CDR2 (MNHEY, SVGEGT) derive from the germline V gene. Germline trimming: 5 bases from V, 6 bases from J; junction bases outside gene matches: 13. Taken from cysteine to phenylalanine, the CDR3 has 17 residues. The read is trimmed to its CDR3 DNA, 51 bases read in frame from base 1. This clonotype is labeled medium-sized (0.01 to 0.1%). Its antigen specificity is not known. There are no base qualities to consult, and no much larger clone falls within one base. Genomic DNA was extracted from bulk tumor tissue and used as the TCR template, and roughly 560 ng gDNA was amplified per sample. During surgery, multiple biopsies were taken from each primary tumor, with sampling sites spaced as far apart as possible within the tumor mass. Patients in the study cohort, which was described as untreated, were newly diagnosed NSCLC cases going through curative surgery. Donors were roughly 15 newly diagnosed non-small cell lung cancer patients undergoing surgery with curative intent. The resected tumor masses were reviewed by two independent pathologists. Only high-quality DNA and RNA samples were carried forward to sequencing.

Material: lung tumor tissue. The chain links TRBV6-2 or TRBV6-3 with TRBJ1-6; TRBD1 fits 7 bases in the junction. The TCR sequence derives from a man aged 35 to 55 with non-small cell lung cancer. Read as DNA, the sequence is TGTGCCAGCAGTCCCATGACAGGGTTAAGAGGTAATTCACCCCTCCACTTT. The translation is CASSPMTGLRGNSPLHF.